This record covers a single T cell receptor beta chain. This CDR3 contains 17 residues. Trimming removed 5 bases from V and 7 bases from J, with 27 bases in between. Germline CDR1 is KGHSH and CDR2 is LQKENI. The data derive from a study of shared clonotypes between healthy human individuals. Here immunoSEQ multiplex PCR was the method, and the copy in TCRdb shows in-frame clones only, minus some. This sample yields about 1.1 million clones, of which around 77% are seen a single time; about 0.94% belongs to the top ten. The source of this sequence is a man between 18 and 35 years old in good health. Some clones in this sample may be carry-over from other donors' samples. The chain has TRBV18 and TRBJ2-7; possibly TRBD2 for D (7 bases). What was sequenced was memory CD4+ T cells from PBMCs. Subset given: CD45RA-negative fraction. The CDR3 DNA sequence: TGTGCCAGCTCAGTCCTCGCAGGGGCGGGAGCTCTGGAGGAGCAGTACTTC. Protein product: CASSVLAGAGALEEQYF.